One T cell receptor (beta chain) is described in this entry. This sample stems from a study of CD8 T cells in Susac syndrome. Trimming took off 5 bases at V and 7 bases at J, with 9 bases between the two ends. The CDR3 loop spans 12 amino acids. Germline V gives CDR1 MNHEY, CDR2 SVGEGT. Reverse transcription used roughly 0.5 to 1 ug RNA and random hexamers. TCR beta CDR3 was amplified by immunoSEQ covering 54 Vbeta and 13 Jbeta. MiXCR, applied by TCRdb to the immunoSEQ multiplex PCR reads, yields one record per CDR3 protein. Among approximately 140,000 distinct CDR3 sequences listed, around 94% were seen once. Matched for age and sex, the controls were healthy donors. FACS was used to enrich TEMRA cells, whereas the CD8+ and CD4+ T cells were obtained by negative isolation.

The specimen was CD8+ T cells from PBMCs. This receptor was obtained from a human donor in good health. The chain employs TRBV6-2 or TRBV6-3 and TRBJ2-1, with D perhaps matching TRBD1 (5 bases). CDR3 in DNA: TGTGCCAGCAGTGGGGCTAGTAATGAGCAGTTCTTC. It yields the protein CASSGASNEQFF.